The 6 T cell receptor beta chains given below trace back to one sample, sequenced in a study of cytomegalovirus exposure and HLA in healthy donors. PCR used 60 Vbeta primers and 13 Jbeta primers. Assay: immunoSEQ multiplex PCR; the TCRdb copy retains only in-frame clones and omits some. The sample holds about 140,000 clones; roughly 82% are singletons and the top ten take roughly 3.2%. Sample: PBMCs. Receptors originate from a man aged 18 to 29 in good health and CMV-seropositive.

The rearrangement uses TRBV28 and TRBJ1-5, with 8 bases aligning to TRBD1. The ends lost 3 bases at V and 3 bases at J; junction bases unmatched: 4. CDR3 size: 15 residues. Germline CDR1 is MDHEN and CDR2 is SYDVKM. CDR3 in amino acids: CASSFADRDNQPQHF. The CDR3 nucleotides are TGTGCCAGCAGTTTCGCGGACAGGGACAATCAGCCCCAGCATTTT.

The V gene is TRBV19, the J gene TRBJ1-1; D gene ambiguous. The CDR3 spans 15 residues. Germline CDR1 is LNHDA and CDR2 is SQIVND (reference sequence). Trimming shortened V by 5 bases and J by 5 bases, and 18 bases separated the two germline ends. CDR3 sequence (DNA): TGTGCCAGTAGTGTAAGACTAGGTTCGGAGACTGAAGCTTTCTTT. Protein product: CASSVRLGSETEAFF.

This rearrangement joins TRBV11-1 to TRBJ1-1, with TRBD1 matching 7 bases. V was clipped by 3 bases and J by 1 base; unmatched bases: 5. Germline V gene lookup returns CDR1 SGHAT and CDR2 FQDESV (reference sequence). This CDR3 has 15 amino acids. DNA of the CDR3: TGTGCCAGCAGCTTTTACAGGACAGGGAACACTGAAGCTTTCTTT. Amino acid sequence: CASSFYRTGNTEAFF. The variable domain in full, with the rest retrieved from reference TRBV11-1 and TRBJ1-1, is EAEVAQSPRYKITEKSQAVAFWCDPISGHATLYWYRQILGQGPELLVQFQDESVVDDSQLPKDRFSAERLKGVDSTLKIQPAELGDSAMYLCASSFYRTGNTEAFFGQGTRLTVV.

This clone has just a few counts. This chain links TRBV7-9 with TRBJ1-1; 7 bases are a match to TRBD1. The CDR3 is made up of 14 amino acids. CDR1 is SEHNR and CDR2 is FQNEAQ in the germline V gene (reference sequence). Trimming cost V 5 bases and J 3 bases; bases outside gene matches: 6. Here the CDR3 DNA reads TGTGCCAGCAGCCTTGGGGACAGATACACTGAAGCTTTCTTT. It yields the protein CASSLGDRYTEAFF.

This chain uses TRBV4-1 with TRBJ2-7, with TRBD2 matching over 9 bases. Germline CDR1 MGHRA, CDR2 YSYEKL. J gave up 2 bases and V 1 base, and 12 bases lay outside the gene matches. This CDR3 region has 18 residues. CDR3 sequence reads: CASSQGLNSGLATYEQYF. CDR3 in DNA: TGCGCCAGCAGCCAAGGTTTAAACTCGGGACTAGCAACCTACGAGCAGTACTTC.

The chain recombines TRBV6-6 with TRBJ2-2; TRBD1 agrees at 9 bases. The V gene's germline CDR1 is MNHNY and CDR2 SVGAGI (reference sequence). The CDR3 is made up of 16 amino acids. V trimming: 5 bases; J trimming: 1 base; junction bases outside the gene matches: 5. The CDR3 reads CASSPGQGRNTGELFF. As DNA, the CDR3 is TGTGCCAGCAGTCCTGGACAGGGGAGGAACACCGGGGAGCTGTTTTTT.